What follows are 31 T cell receptor beta chains derived from one specimen sequenced in a study of T cell changes during pregnancy in multiple sclerosis. Using immunoSEQ multiplex PCR, the repertoire was profiled, and TCRdb retains in-frame clones only, with some absent. Of roughly 48,000 clones in the sample, 88% were seen once. Sequences were derived from CD4+ T cells from peripheral blood mononuclear cells, sampled in the second trimester of pregnancy. These receptors originate from a female donor with multiple sclerosis, enrolled in a pregnancy study.

This rearrangement joins TRBV10-1 to TRBJ2-1; possibly TRBD2 for D (6 bases). CDR3 size: 16 residues. V lost 0 bases and J 4 bases, leaving 13 bases between the germline ends. The germline V gene has CDR1 WNHNN and CDR2 SYGVQD (reference sequence). This chain's CDR3 is CASSESTSPGYNEQFF. The CDR3 DNA sequence: TGCGCCAGCAGTGAGTCAACTAGCCCCGGTTACAATGAGCAGTTCTTC.

This clone was picked up one time. This chain joins TRBV5-6 and TRBJ2-3; 8 bases map to TRBD2. V shed 3 bases, J shed 2 bases, and the junction held 5 bases outside the gene matches. CDR1 and CDR2 (germline): SGHDT, YYEEEE. The CDR3 runs to 15 residues. CDR3 sequence: CASSSLAVYTDTQYF. DNA for the CDR3: TGTGCCAGCAGCTCACTAGCGGTCTACACAGATACGCAGTATTTT.

V gene TRBV25-1 combines with J gene TRBJ1-2; possible D gene TRBD1, 5 bases. Trimming cost V 2 bases and J 8 bases, with 18 bases left between them. Germline-derived CDR1 and CDR2 are MGHDK and SYGVNS. The CDR3 sequence is 15 residues long. The CDR3 nucleotides read TGTGCCAGCAGTGAAGGGGGGGGTGACTTGGGAGGCTACACCTTC. Amino acids: CASSEGGGDLGGYTF.

This clone was seen once. The rearrangement uses TRBV5-5 and TRBJ1-4, with 7 positions matching TRBD1. Germline CDR1 and CDR2: SGHKS and YYEKEE (reference sequence). CDR3 length: 14 residues. V lost 4 bases and J lost 7; bases outside the gene matches: 7. DNA of the CDR3: TGTGCCAGCAGCAAACAGGGGATAACTGAAAAACTGTTTTTT. Its protein is CASSKQGITEKLFF.

V usage is TRBV10-2 and J usage is TRBJ1-1; 9 bases line up with TRBD1. J gave up 2 bases and V 2 bases, and 9 bases lay outside the gene matches. Germline values: CDR1 WSHSY, CDR2 SAAADI. The CDR3 totals 17 residues. The CDR3 region has the DNA TGCGCCAGCAGTGAGCAGTTACAGGGGGCGAGAAACACTGAAGCTTTCTTT. This encodes CASSEQLQGARNTEAFF.

CDR3 in amino acids: CASSLSGTAVYEQYF. CDR3 nucleotide sequence: TGTGCCAGCAGCTTATCCGGGACAGCTGTATACGAGCAGTACTTC. The chain employs TRBV7-3 and TRBJ2-7; 7 nucleotides align to TRBD1. V shed 2 bases and J 4 bases; nucleotides not matched to a gene: 8. CDR3 size: 15 residues. The germline V gene has CDR1 SGHTA and CDR2 FQGTGA.

The table lists this clone with a count of one. The chain employs TRBV28 and TRBJ1-5; D is undetermined. Germline loops: CDR1 MDHEN, CDR2 SYDVKM. This CDR3 is 17 amino acids long. The germline V and J ends were trimmed by 6 bases and 3 bases, with 21 bases remaining between them. The CDR3: CASSQPRGSGFNQPQHF. The DNA for the CDR3 is TGTGCCAGCAGCCAGCCTCGGGGTTCGGGGTTCAATCAGCCCCAGCATTTT.

V gene TRBV28 combines with J gene TRBJ2-7; D not resolved. The CDR3 length is 10 residues. CDR1 and CDR2 from the germline V gene are MDHEN and SYDVKM. V was cut by 6 bases and J by 3 bases, with 3 bases left in between. DNA of the CDR3: TGTGCCAGCAGCGGCTACGAGCAGTACTTC. Protein product: CASSGYEQYF.

A few counts support this clone. J is TRBJ1-1 and V is TRBV2, with no clear D. Germline V gives CDR1 SNHLY, CDR2 FYNNEI. This CDR3 is 14 amino acids long. V lost 5 bases and J lost 1, with 11 bases in between. The CDR3: CASSNPMRNTEAFF. The DNA of the CDR3 is TGTGCCAGCAGTAACCCTATGAGGAACACTGAAGCTTTCTTT.

The chain uses TRBV7-3 and TRBJ2-4; 10 bases are shared with TRBD2. J was trimmed by 0 bases and V by 3 bases; bases with no gene match: 8. The CDR3 covers 18 residues. Germline V CDR1 and CDR2: SGHTA, FQGTGA. The CDR3 DNA reads TGTGCCAGCAGCTTTAGCGGGAGGACAAGAGGAGCCAAAAACATTCAGTACTTC. It codes for CASSFSGRTRGAKNIQYF. Full variable domain (remainder filled in from reference TRBV7-3 and TRBJ2-4): GAGVSQTPSNKVTEKGKYVELRCDPISGHTALYWYRQSLGQGPEFLIYFQGTGAADDSGLPNDRFFAVRPEGSVSTLKIQRTERGDSAVYLCASSFSGRTRGAKNIQYFGAGTRLSVL.

This rearrangement joins TRBV19 to TRBJ2-3, with D maybe TRBD1 (6 bases). In germline, CDR1 is LNHDA, CDR2 SQIVND (reference sequence). The CDR3 is 14 amino acids. V shed 1 base and J shed 4 bases, with 9 bases lying between them. The CDR3 bases are TGTGCCAGTAGTATAGCCAGGGGAGCAGATACGCAGTATTTT. It encodes CASSIARGADTQYF.

This sequence joins TRBV6-5 and TRBJ1-2; 8 bases line up with TRBD1. There are 16 residues in the CDR3. The germline V gene encodes CDR1 MNHEY and CDR2 SVGAGI. Unmatched junction bases numbered 13, after V lost 1 base and J lost 9 bases. The CDR3, as DNA: TGTGCCAGCAGTTACTTGGGTCGCAGCAGGGGGCTCAGCTACACCTTC. Protein: CASSYLGRSRGLSYTF.

Only one count was recorded for this clone. The chain recombines TRBV6-6 with TRBJ2-7; 8 bases line up with TRBD1. V gave up 2 bases and J gave up 0 bases; unmatched junction bases: 6. The germline gives CDR1 MNHNY, CDR2 SVGAGI (reference sequence). The CDR3 contains 16 residues. As DNA, the CDR3 is TGTGCCAGCAGTTACCGAACAGGGGGGCTCTCCTACGAGCAGTACTTC. This sequence encodes CASSYRTGGLSYEQYF.

This chain links TRBV7-2 with TRBJ2-5; 13 positions agree with TRBD2. The trim removed 1 base at V and 5 bases at J, leaving 1 base unmatched. The CDR3 totals 15 residues. Germline lookup yields CDR1 SGHTA and CDR2 FQGNSA. The CDR3 protein is CASSLGTSGSETQYF. The CDR3 nucleotides are TGTGCCAGCAGCTTAGGGACTAGCGGGAGTGAGACCCAGTACTTC.

The chain is built from TRBV7-2 and TRBJ1-1; possibly TRBD1 for D (5 bases). Between the trimmed V and J ends, which lost 0 bases and 4 bases, there was a span of 9 bases. This CDR3 has 14 amino acids. Germline V gene sequence: CDR1 SGHTA, CDR2 FQGNSA. As DNA, the CDR3 is TGTGCCAGCAGCTTAGCCGGGGGAGGCACTGAAGCTTTCTTT. Amino acids: CASSLAGGGTEAFF.

J is TRBJ2-2 and V is TRBV7-2, with D tentatively TRBD2 (6 bases). Germline values: CDR1 SGHTA, CDR2 FQGNSA. The ends were cut back, 2 bases at V and 6 bases at J, with 16 bases in the middle. This CDR3 contains 16 residues. CDR3 region: CASSLMARENAGELFF. The DNA for the CDR3 is TGTGCCAGCAGCTTAATGGCCCGGGAGAATGCCGGGGAGCTGTTTTTT.

This sequence joins TRBV6-1 and TRBJ2-1; 10 bases align to TRBD2. Germline CDR1 and CDR2: MNHNS and SASEGT. The CDR3 has 14 amino acids. Unmatched junction bases numbered 1, after V lost 4 bases and J lost 4 bases. CDR3 DNA sequence: TGTGCCAGCAGTGCAGCGGGAGGGTACAATGAGCAGTTCTTC. Protein product: CASSAAGGYNEQFF.

The chain couples TRBV7-2 to TRBJ2-7, with 8 bases fitting TRBD2. Germline V gene data show CDR1 as SGHTA and CDR2 as FQGNSA. CDR3 length equals 15 residues. Trimming at V came to 4 bases and at J to 2 bases, leaving 7 bases not matched to a gene. The CDR3, as DNA: TGTGCCAGCAGCTGGCTATCTAGCGGGCCCTACGAGCAGTACTTC. Translation gives CASSWLSSGPYEQYF.

The chain links TRBV29-1 to TRBJ2-7; 9 nucleotides line up with TRBD1. V lost 5 bases and J lost 4; bases outside the gene matches: 6. The CDR3 runs 13 residues. Germline CDR1 and CDR2: SQVTM and ANQGSEA. As DNA, the CDR3 is TGCAGCGTTCTACAGGGGGCCCCATACGAGCAGTACTTC. It translates to CSVLQGAPYEQYF.

The CDR3 nucleotides read TGCGCCAGCAGCTCAACTAGCGGGAGTTTCAGAACCCGCACAGATACGCAGTATTTT. Protein product: CASSSTSGSFRTRTDTQYF. J is TRBJ2-3 and V is TRBV4-3; 11 bases are a match to TRBD2. V lost 5 bases to trimming and J lost 1 base; unmatched junction nucleotides: 14. Germline V gene data show CDR1 as LGHNA and CDR2 as YSLEER. CDR3 length: 19 residues.

The rearrangement links TRBV6-6 to TRBJ2-7; 13 bases are a match to TRBD2. The CDR3 has 15 residues. Germline trimming cut 2 bases from V and 3 bases from J; bases unmatched to any gene: 1. Germline V gene lookup returns CDR1 MNHNY and CDR2 SVGAGI (reference sequence). CDR3 sequence (DNA): TGTGCCAGCAGTTACCGGACTAGCGGGGGCTACGAGCAGTACTTC. Its protein product is CASSYRTSGGYEQYF.

In its sample, this clone was seen once. The chain employs TRBV5-1 and TRBJ2-7; 8 positions agree with TRBD2. CDR1 is SGHRS and CDR2 is YFSETQ in the germline V gene. The trim removed 4 bases at V and 4 bases at J, leaving 13 bases unmatched. The length of the CDR3 is 16 residues. The CDR3 nucleotides read TGCGCCAGCAGCGAGATAGCGGGACCCCGTCTATACGAGCAGTACTTC. Protein: CASSEIAGPRLYEQYF.

The chain employs TRBV12-5 and TRBJ1-3, with a possible D match to TRBD1 (5 bases). Trimming cost V 2 bases and J 4 bases, with 9 bases left between them. CDR1 is LGHNT, CDR2 FRNRAP, per germline. The CDR3 sequence is 14 residues long. The CDR3 DNA sequence: TGTGCTAGTGGTTTGTCAGGGAACGGAAACACCATATATTTT. Its protein product is CASGLSGNGNTIYF.

The CDR3, as DNA: TGTGCCAGCAGAAAAAGCGGGAGGTCCACAGATACGCAGTATTTT. The encoded protein is CASRKSGRSTDTQYF. This chain joins TRBV11-2 and TRBJ2-3; 9 bases map to TRBD2. The CDR3 has 15 residues. Germline values: CDR1 SGHAT, CDR2 FQNNGV. V gave up 6 bases and J gave up 2 bases; unmatched junction bases: 6.

V usage is TRBV5-4 and J usage is TRBJ1-1, with 8 nucleotides matching TRBD1. CDR1 and CDR2 from the germline V gene are SGHNT and YYREEE (reference sequence). Trimming took 0 bases from V and 4 from J; bases not matched to a gene: 11. The CDR3 covers 17 residues. For the CDR3, the DNA is TGTGCCAGCAGCTTGGGCCCTCAGGGGGCGAGGGGCACTGAAGCTTTCTTT. Protein sequence: CASSLGPQGARGTEAFF.

This clone was counted only a few times. The V gene is TRBV6-1, the J gene TRBJ1-2, with TRBD1 identical over 8 bases. Trimming cost V 6 bases and J 6 bases; bases outside gene matches: 3. This CDR3 is 12 amino acids long. Germline CDR1 and CDR2: MNHNS and SASEGT. The CDR3 region has the DNA TGTGCCAGCAGGGCGGGACAGGATGGCTACACCTTC. Translated: CASRAGQDGYTF.

The chain couples TRBV7-9 to TRBJ1-4, with unresolved D. CDR1 and CDR2 from the germline V gene are SEHNR and FQNEAQ (reference sequence). This CDR3 is built from 14 residues. Trimming cost V 7 bases and J 9 bases, with 18 bases left between them. CDR3 nucleotide sequence: TGTGCCAGCACCAATCGAGGTACCGACCAAAAACTGTTTTTT. Translated, it gives CASTNRGTDQKLFF.

J is TRBJ2-5 and V is TRBV5-6, with D perhaps TRBD2 (6 bases). The CDR3 has 16 amino acids. Germline assignment: CDR1 SGHDT and CDR2 YYEEEE. The ends were cut back, 0 bases at V and 1 base at J, with 13 bases in the middle. CDR3 DNA: TGTGCCAGCAGCTTGGGCGGGGCGGCTCCCCAAGAGACCCAGTACTTC. It yields the protein CASSLGGAAPQETQYF.

This clone was observed once. The V call is TRBV5-4, the J call TRBJ2-6; weak D call: TRBD2 (6 bases). V was shortened by 4 bases and J by 0 bases, with 14 bases between the two germline ends. This CDR3 is 17 amino acids long. CDR1 and CDR2 (germline): SGHNT, YYREEE (reference sequence). CDR3 coding DNA: TGTGCCAGCAGCCTGTCAGCGGGTAACTCTGGGGCCAACGTCCTGACTTTC. It yields the protein CASSLSAGNSGANVLTF.

V is TRBV27 and J is TRBJ2-2; 7 bases line up with TRBD1. The CDR3 contains 16 residues. Germline CDR1 and CDR2: MNHEY and SMNVEV (reference sequence). After removal of 8 bases from V and 4 bases from J, the junction contained 13 bases not matched to a gene. CDR3 coding DNA: TGTGCCAGCTCCATCAGAGGGGGCGCCGGCACCGGGGAGCTGTTTTTT. It codes for CASSIRGGAGTGELFF.

The chain employs TRBV14 and TRBJ2-3; 9 positions agree with TRBD1. The CDR3 runs 16 residues. Germline V gene lookup returns CDR1 SGHDN and CDR2 FVKESK. The trim removed 0 bases at V and 4 bases at J, leaving 5 bases unmatched. Here the CDR3 DNA reads TGTGCCAGCAGCCAAGATGTGGGACAGGGCCCAGATACGCAGTATTTT. This translates into CASSQDVGQGPDTQYF.